Shown below are 24 T cell receptor beta chains from a single sample sequenced in a study of blood T cell repertoires in COVID-19. Sequencing used immunoSEQ multiplex PCR; TCRdb keeps in-frame clones, though not all of them. Of roughly 50,000 clones listed, over 75% were seen once; the top ten hold approximately 2.5%. The specimen was peripheral blood. These receptors were collected from a woman older than 75 with COVID-19, enrolled during active disease.

This clone was found once. V and J are TRBV27 and TRBJ1-5; TRBD1 is a possible D gene (5 bases). The CDR3 has 13 residues. The V gene's germline CDR1 is MNHEY and CDR2 SMNVEV (reference sequence). V lost 5 bases to trimming and J lost 7 bases, with 12 bases between them. The CDR3, as DNA: TGTGCCAGCAGTGGGAGGGGCGAGCAGCCCCAGCATTTT. It codes for CASSGRGEQPQHF.

The V gene is TRBV6-6, the J gene TRBJ2-7; D might be TRBD1 (8 bases). Germline CDR1 and CDR2: MNHNY and SVGAGI (reference sequence). This CDR3 region has 15 residues. Between the trimmed V and J ends, which lost 6 bases and 4 bases, there was a span of 19 bases. CDR3 nucleotide sequence: TGTGCCAGCAGCCTACAGGGGGGGTACCATTACGAGCAGTACTTC. The encoded protein is CASSLQGGYHYEQYF.

The chain couples TRBV6-5 to TRBJ2-2; D might be TRBD1 (6 bases). In germline, CDR1 is MNHEY, CDR2 SVGAGI. V dropped 3 bases and J dropped 4 bases, with 12 bases sitting between them. This CDR3 region has 15 residues. CDR3 sequence reads: CASSYSTGPTGELFF. DNA for the CDR3: TGTGCCAGCAGTTATAGTACAGGGCCCACCGGGGAGCTGTTTTTT.

The chain carries TRBV4-1 and TRBJ2-7, with 9 bases matching TRBD2. Trimming cost V 0 bases and J 4 bases; bases outside gene matches: 4. The CDR3 is 15 residues long. The V gene's germline CDR1 is MGHRA and CDR2 YSYEKL. CDR3 DNA: TGCGCCAGCAGCCAAGACCCTAGCGGGATATACGAGCAGTACTTC. It translates to CASSQDPSGIYEQYF.

CDR3: CASRQAGLYNEQFF. The CDR3 DNA sequence: TGTGCCAGCAGACAGGCAGGATTGTACAATGAGCAGTTCTTC. This rearrangement joins TRBV3-1 (or the pseudogene TRBV3-2) to TRBJ2-1, with a weak D call TRBD1 (5 bases). The CDR3 is made up of 14 amino acids. The V end was cut by 6 bases, the J end by 4 bases, with 13 bases between. Looked up from germline, CDR1 is LGHDT and CDR2 is YNNKEL (reference sequence).

This clone was found a few times. V gene TRBV5-1 combines with J gene TRBJ1-4; possible D gene TRBD1, 6 bases. Germline CDR1 and CDR2: SGHRS and YFSETQ. V was shortened by 3 bases and J by 8 bases, with 14 bases between the two germline ends. The CDR3 sequence is 14 residues long. CDR3 residues: CASSSLGQSEKLFF. Here the CDR3 DNA reads TGCGCCAGCAGCTCGCTCGGACAGAGCGAAAAACTGTTTTTT.

The chain is built from TRBV18 and TRBJ2-3; 7 bases line up with TRBD1. This CDR3 is built from 15 residues. Germline lookup yields CDR1 KGHSH and CDR2 LQKENI. The J segment lost 1 base and the V segment lost 2 bases, leaving 3 bases of the junction unmatched. CDR3 protein: CASSPGQVGTDTQYF. The CDR3 DNA reads as TGTGCCAGCTCACCAGGACAGGTCGGCACAGATACGCAGTATTTT.

The chain carries TRBV14 and TRBJ2-7; 7 bases map to TRBD1. The CDR3 is made up of 12 amino acids. J lost 4 bases, V lost 9 bases, and 6 bases had no gene match. Germline V gene sequence: CDR1 SGHDN, CDR2 FVKESK. The chain's CDR3 is CASARQGYEQYF. DNA for the CDR3: TGTGCCAGTGCGAGACAGGGATACGAGCAGTACTTC.

This chain joins TRBV25-1 and TRBJ2-6, with D perhaps matching TRBD1 (5 bases). This CDR3 contains 14 residues. Trimming stripped 7 bases from V and 2 bases from J, with 9 bases between. CDR1 MGHDK and CDR2 SYGVNS come from the germline V gene. CDR3 sequence (DNA): TGTGCCAGCACAGACAGAACTGGGGCCAACGTCCTGACTTTC. Translating gives CASTDRTGANVLTF.

The chain uses TRBV19 and TRBJ2-5; 7 nucleotides agree with TRBD1. V was clipped by 4 bases and J by 5 bases; unmatched bases: 10. The CDR3 is made up of 15 amino acids. Germline CDR1 is LNHDA and CDR2 is SQIVND (reference sequence). In DNA form, the CDR3 reads TGTGCCAGTAGTAAGACAGGGCCTGCATTGGAGACCCAGTACTTC. Translating gives CASSKTGPALETQYF.

This clone was recorded once. The chain combines TRBV7-9 with TRBJ2-7, with D tentatively TRBD1 (5 bases). The CDR3 runs to 14 residues. The V end lost 4 bases, the J end lost 3 bases, and 13 bases lay between the germline ends. Germline lookup yields CDR1 SEHNR and CDR2 FQNEAQ (reference sequence). The CDR3 DNA follows: TGTGCCAGCAGCTCGACCGACAGAAACTACGAGCAGTACTTC. Protein product: CASSSTDRNYEQYF.

The chain recombines TRBV27 with TRBJ2-1, with a weak D call TRBD2 (6 bases). V was cut by 3 bases and J by 1 base, with 13 bases left in between. The germline V gene has CDR1 MNHEY and CDR2 SMNVEV (reference sequence). CDR3 length: 16 amino acids. The CDR3 region has the DNA TGTGCCAGCAGTTTGGAACGACTAGTTTCCTACAATGAGCAGTTCTTC. This translates into CASSLERLVSYNEQFF.

V usage is TRBV7-2 and J usage is TRBJ2-3, with TRBD2 identical over 9 bases. The CDR3 is 13 residues long. The germline V gene encodes CDR1 SGHTA and CDR2 FQGNSA. The junction had 6 bases not matched to a gene; V was cut back by 8 bases and J by 6 bases. The CDR3 region is CASGRREGDTQYF. CDR3 coding DNA: TGTGCCAGCGGACGGCGGGAGGGGGATACGCAGTATTTT. Full variable domain (remainder filled in from reference TRBV7-2 and TRBJ2-3): GAGVSQSPSNKVTEKGKDVELRCDPISGHTALYWYRQSLGQGLEFLIYFQGNSAPDKSGLPSDRFSAERTGGSVSTLTIQRTQQEDSAVYLCASGRREGDTQYFGPGTRLTVL.

The V gene is TRBV10-3, the J gene TRBJ2-7; 14 bases match TRBD2. V was pared by 6 bases and J by 9 bases, with 7 bases of the junction left unmatched. Germline V gene lookup returns CDR1 ENHRY and CDR2 SYGVKD. This CDR3 spans 14 amino acids. CDR3: CAISPGLAGVWQYF. CDR3 DNA sequence: TGTGCCATCAGCCCGGGACTAGCGGGAGTTTGGCAGTACTTC.

The chain has TRBV2 and TRBJ2-7; a weak D match, TRBD2 (6 bases). Trimming pared 10 bases from V and 3 bases from J, leaving 13 bases between. Germline-derived CDR1 and CDR2 are SNHLY and FYNNEI. This CDR3 has 12 amino acids. CDR3 sequence: CATEAGSYEQYF. Written as DNA, the CDR3 is TGTGCCACGGAAGCGGGTAGCTACGAGCAGTACTTC.

The genes are TRBV27 and TRBJ1-5, with D possibly TRBD1 on 5 matching bases. V lost 5 bases and J 0 bases, leaving 17 bases between the germline ends. From germline, CDR1 is MNHEY and CDR2 SMNVEV (reference sequence). The CDR3 loop spans 17 amino acids. The CDR3 coding sequence is TGTGCCAGCAGTAGGGTGGGGACTCCCCATAGCAATCAGCCCCAGCATTTT. This gives the protein CASSRVGTPHSNQPQHF.

This clone has more than one count but fewer than ten. V gene TRBV19 combines with J gene TRBJ1-6, with D perhaps TRBD1 (5 bases). CDR1 and CDR2 (germline): LNHDA, SQIVND (reference sequence). The V and J ends lost 7 bases and 0 bases respectively, with 13 bases between them. The CDR3 consists of 16 residues. CDR3 sequence reads: CASTKQVSSYNSPLHF. Here the CDR3 DNA reads TGTGCCAGTACTAAACAGGTCAGCTCCTATAATTCACCCCTCCACTTT. The full variable domain, in which reference TRBV19 and TRBJ1-6 provide the parts outside the CDR3, is DGGITQSPKYLFRKEGQNVTLSCEQNLNHDAMYWYRQDPGQGLRLIYYSQIVNDFQKGDIAEGYSVSREKKESFPLTVTSAQKNPTAFYLCASTKQVSSYNSPLHFGNGTRLTVT.

The J gene is TRBJ1-1, the V gene TRBV18; 9 nucleotides align to TRBD1. The CDR3 has 14 amino acids. J gave up 8 bases and V 2 bases, and 6 bases lay outside the gene matches. Per the germline V gene, CDR1 is KGHSH and CDR2 is LQKENI. CDR3 nucleotides: TGTGCCAGCTCACCAATCTTACAGGGGGCCGAAGCTTTCTTT. It specifies CASSPILQGAEAFF.

This chain links TRBV27 with TRBJ1-2; D might be TRBD1 (6 bases). This CDR3 has 14 residues. From germline, CDR1 is MNHEY and CDR2 SMNVEV (reference sequence). V was clipped by 3 bases and J by 8 bases, with 16 bases between them. The CDR3 nucleotides are TGTGCCAGCAGTTTTCGAGGGGGTTCTTGGGGCTACACCTTC. This encodes CASSFRGGSWGYTF.

The CDR3 sequence: CSVVDRVFPNYGYTF. The CDR3 nucleotides are TGCAGCGTTGTCGACAGGGTGTTCCCTAACTATGGCTACACCTTC. This chain uses TRBV29-1 with TRBJ1-2; 7 bases fit TRBD1. CDR1 SQVTM and CDR2 ANQGSEA come from the germline V gene. This CDR3 is built from 15 residues. V dropped 4 bases and J dropped 0; count of bases not matched to a gene: 8.

A single count supports this clone. The chain uses TRBV29-1 and TRBJ2-3; 9 bases map to TRBD2. Germline assignment: CDR1 SQVTM and CDR2 ANQGSEA. V shed 4 bases and J 7 bases; nucleotides not matched to a gene: 12. This CDR3 comprises 15 residues. As DNA, the CDR3 is TGCAGCGTTGTAGGTAGCGGGGGCACCGTAAATACGCAGTATTTT. Residues: CSVVGSGGTVNTQYF.

The V gene is TRBV3-1 (or the pseudogene TRBV3-2), the J gene TRBJ2-7; D not certain. Germline V gene data show CDR1 as LGHDT and CDR2 as YNNKEL (reference sequence). This CDR3 has 11 residues. V lost 4 bases and J 6 bases, leaving 7 bases between the germline ends. The CDR3 sequence is CASSLASEQYF. Here the CDR3 DNA reads TGTGCCAGCAGCCTCGCGAGCGAGCAGTACTTC.

This clone appeared a few times. The rearrangement uses TRBV5-4 and TRBJ2-1; the match to TRBD2 covers 7 bases. Germline assignment: CDR1 SGHNT and CDR2 YYREEE (reference sequence). The CDR3 loop spans 17 amino acids. V lost 0 bases and J lost 8; bases outside the gene matches: 14. CDR3 amino acids: CASSLDPLGGRRDEQFF. The CDR3 DNA sequence: TGTGCCAGCAGCTTGGACCCTTTGGGCGGGAGAAGGGATGAGCAGTTCTTC.

The V call is TRBV28, the J call TRBJ1-5; D is undetermined. Germline assignment: CDR1 MDHEN and CDR2 SYDVKM. Trimming removed 2 bases from V and 4 bases from J, with 9 bases in between. This CDR3 contains 14 residues. For the CDR3, the DNA is TGTGCCAGCAGTTTAAGGCTAGTAAATCAGCCCCAGCATTTT. Translated, it gives CASSLRLVNQPQHF.